This T cell receptor beta chain derives from a study of control samples from healthy donors and cancer patients. TCRdb's copy holds only in-frame clones and misses some; the assay was immunoSEQ multiplex PCR. The data contain 45,000 to 60,000 clones, about 90% of them singletons. The CDR3 runs 14 residues. CDR1 is MNHEY and CDR2 is SVGAGI in the germline V gene. V was clipped by 3 bases and J by 8 bases; unmatched bases: 8. What was sequenced was PBMCs. This sequence originates from a man in his 60s with head and neck cancer. The J gene is TRBJ1-2, the V gene TRBV6-5; the match to TRBD1 covers 8 bases. CDR3 DNA: TGTGCCAGCAGTTATGTCGGACAGGGCAGCGGCTACACCTTC. Amino acids: CASSYVGQGSGYTF.